This record covers a single T cell receptor beta chain. Its antigen is not known. The CDR3 consists of 14 residues. V was pared by 5 bases and J by 0 bases, with 10 bases between. Looked up from germline, CDR1 is KGHSH and CDR2 is LQKENI. These data originate in a study of PD-1 blockade in mismatch repair-deficient tumors. Every patient had mismatch repair deficiency by PCR or immunohistochemistry. Study-wide findings and caveats: Tumor-resident clones, often undetectable pretreatment in blood, expanded then contracted after pembrolizumab.

Sequenced by immunoSEQ multiplex PCR; TCRdb stores in-frame clones only, minus some. The sample records some 130,000 clones, 88% being singletons. V and J are TRBV18 and TRBJ1-1, with a weak D call TRBD1 (5 bases). The clonotype comes from an adult with mismatch repair-deficient cancer. The sequencing here drew on peripheral blood, taken approximately 72 weeks after starting pembrolizumab. CDR3 loop: CASSGDLMNTEAFF. The CDR3 DNA is TGTGCCAGCTCAGGGGACCTCATGAACACTGAAGCTTTCTTT.